What follows describes a single T cell receptor (beta chain). Antigen unknown. V dropped 3 bases and J dropped 2 bases, with 14 bases sitting between them. CDR3 length: 15 residues. Germline lookup yields CDR1 MNHEY and CDR2 SMNVEV (reference sequence). TCRdb keeps only in-frame clones here, not all; method: immunoSEQ multiplex PCR. The table has fewer than 15,000 clones, 80% to 90% seen once. The sample is drawn from a study of T cell repertoires in ileal Crohn's disease. Study as a whole: Biopsies of the neoterminal ileum at postoperative colonoscopy form M6 samples.

Noted time point: neoterminal ileum biopsy at postoperative endoscopy, about 6 months after surgery. Notes on the study in general: Endoscopy was done a median approximately 6.9 months after surgery. Compared with CD4 T cells, sorted CD8 cells carried more expanded clones.

The receptor comes from an adult with Crohn's disease. This rearrangement joins TRBV27 to TRBJ2-7, with a possible D match to TRBD2 (5 bases). Source material: ileal tissue. Here the CDR3 reads CASSFSATPPYEQYF. DNA of the CDR3: TGTGCCAGCAGTTTTAGCGCGACTCCCCCCTACGAGCAGTACTTC.